These 17 T cell receptor beta chains share one sample of origin, sequenced in a study of regulatory T cells in long-lasting Graves disease (dated by TCRdb to about 2021). The intended sense of this specimen's time point label: persistent/refractory GD, antithyroid drugs over 5 years with positive TRAb. For both TCR sequencing and RNA sequencing, RNA was extracted from PBMCs using TRIzol. Library method: multiplex PCR. Instrument on record: Illumina HiSeq 4000. iRepertoire HTBI primers and Arm-PCR amplification of CDR3 regions were used to construct TCR beta libraries. TCRdb cleaned the public reads at Q25 with fastp, built clones with MiXCR and kept in-frame beta chains. Here each entry gathers all rows of one CDR3 protein and keeps the most common genes and DNA. Counted in this sample were a few hundred thousand distinct CDR3 sequences; roughly a fifth of them appeared once. The ten largest clones take up approximately 53% of the sample.

The sample in question was peripheral blood mononuclear cells (PBMCs), obtained when the disease was refractory, from a patient treated with antithyroid drugs. These receptors all come from a female donor with Graves disease.

At least ten counts were recorded for this clonotype. The chain links TRBV29-1 to TRBJ1-5; 11 nucleotides line up with TRBD1. The V gene's germline CDR1 is SQVTM and CDR2 ANQGSEA. This CDR3 contains 13 residues. J lost 5 bases, V lost 7 bases, and 4 bases had no gene match. The CDR3 sequence is CSARGQGDQPQHF. The CDR3 DNA follows: TGCAGCGCCCGGGGACAGGGGGATCAGCCCCAGCATTTT.

This sequence joins TRBV28 and TRBJ1-1, with TRBD1 as a possible D gene (5 bases). Germline CDR1 reads MDHEN; CDR2 reads SYDVKM. This CDR3 has 12 amino acids. Trimming took off 7 bases at V and 7 bases at J, with 13 bases between the two ends. The CDR3 loop reads CASTPGTVEAFF. The CDR3 coding sequence is TGTGCCAGCACCCCTGGGACTGTTGAAGCTTTCTTT. Full variable domain (missing parts from reference TRBV28 and TRBJ1-1): DVKVTQSSRYLVKRTGEKVFLECVQDMDHENMFWYRQDPGLGLRLIYFSYDVKMKEKGDIPEGYSVSREKKERFSLILESASTNQTSMYLCASTPGTVEAFFGQGTRLTVV.

This clonotype occurred many times. The V and J genes are TRBV6-2 or TRBV6-3 and TRBJ2-5; no definite D call. V lost 0 bases and J 2 bases, leaving 7 bases between the germline ends. Germline CDR1 and CDR2: MNHEY and SVGEGT. The CDR3 is made up of 14 amino acids. The CDR3 reads CASSYSTSQETQYF. The CDR3 DNA sequence: TGTGCCAGCAGTTACTCGACCAGTCAAGAGACCCAGTACTTC.

V gene TRBV29-1 combines with J gene TRBJ2-2, with 8 bases lining up with TRBD2. The germline V gene has CDR1 SQVTM and CDR2 ANQGSEA. The CDR3 totals 15 residues. Trimming at V came to 6 bases and at J to 0 bases, leaving 6 bases not matched to a gene. The chain's CDR3 is CSVDLAGSNTGELFF. In DNA, the CDR3 is TGCAGCGTCGATTTAGCGGGATCGAACACCGGGGAGCTGTTTTTT.

The genes are TRBV20-1 and TRBJ2-5; TRBD2 matches at 11 bases. The junction had 10 bases not matched to a gene; V was cut back by 5 bases and J by 5 bases. Germline CDR1 and CDR2: DFQATT and SNEGSKA (reference sequence). The CDR3 sequence is 15 residues long. In DNA form, the CDR3 reads TGCAGTGCTGGCTACCTAGCGGGAGGACGGGAGACCCAGTACTTC. It translates to CSAGYLAGGRETQYF.

This clonotype was counted ten times or more. The chain joins TRBV28 to TRBJ1-5; maybe TRBD1 (5 bases). In germline, CDR1 is MDHEN, CDR2 SYDVKM. With 9 bases removed from V and 2 bases from J, the gap between germline ends came to 14 bases. This CDR3 is 14 amino acids long. CDR3 amino acids: CASRGPLGNQPQHF. CDR3 nucleotide sequence: TGTGCCAGTAGGGGACCCCTTGGCAATCAGCCCCAGCATTTT. Filled out from reference TRBV28 and TRBJ1-5, the complete variable domain reads DVKVTQSSRYLVKRTGEKVFLECVQDMDHENMFWYRQDPGLGLRLIYFSYDVKMKEKGDIPEGYSVSREKKERFSLILESASTNQTSMYLCASRGPLGNQPQHFGDGTRLSIL.

As regards this clonotype: Given a much more abundant clone one base away, this may be a read error. Because it lacks the conserved phenylalanine or tryptophan at the end, this CDR3 is likely a read error. V and J are TRBV7-9 and TRBJ2-5; the D gene is possibly TRBD2 (6 bases). The CDR3 sequence is 14 residues long. CDR1 is SEHNR, CDR2 FQNEAQ, per germline (reference sequence). Between the trimmed V and J ends, which lost 3 bases and 2 bases, there was a span of 10 bases. The chain's CDR3 is CASSFLGGQETQYS. The CDR3 region has the DNA TGTGCCAGCAGCTTCCTTGGAGGGCAAGAGACCCAGTACTCC.

This chain uses TRBV20-1 with TRBJ2-2; D gene unclear. In germline, CDR1 is DFQATT, CDR2 SNEGSKA (reference sequence). With 1 base removed from V and 4 bases from J, the gap between germline ends came to 4 bases. CDR3 length equals 12 residues. CDR3 sequence reads: CSARAGTGELFF. The CDR3 nucleotides are TGCAGTGCTAGAGCCGGCACCGGGGAGCTGTTTTTT.

J is TRBJ2-7 and V is TRBV6-2 or TRBV6-3, with 8 bases identical to TRBD2. CDR1 is MNHEY and CDR2 is SVGEGT in the germline V gene. The CDR3 loop spans 15 amino acids. Trimming at V came to 2 bases and at J to 5 bases, leaving 8 bases not matched to a gene. CDR3 in DNA: TGTGCCAGCAGTTACCAAGGGACTAGTAACGACGAGCAGTACTTC. It is translated as CASSYQGTSNDEQYF.

This clonotype has ten or more counts. The rearrangement links TRBV12-3 or TRBV12-4 to TRBJ1-5; TRBD1 might be the D (6 bases). This CDR3 comprises 15 residues. Trimming took 2 bases from V and 2 from J, leaving 10 bases between them. The CDR3: CASSLYRAGNQPQHF. CDR3 nucleotides: TGTGCCAGCAGTTTATACAGGGCGGGCAATCAGCCCCAGCATTTT.

This clonotype is a singleton in its sample. The V gene is TRBV20-1, the J gene TRBJ1-1, with D unresolved. Trimming removed 6 bases at V and 6 bases at J, with 11 bases between. CDR3 length: 11 residues. Germline V gene sequence: CDR1 DFQATT, CDR2 SNEGSKA (reference sequence). CDR3 residues: CSAFYWAEAFF. CDR3 coding DNA: TGCAGTGCCTTTTACTGGGCTGAAGCTTTCTTT.

This clonotype was counted between two and nine times. The chain combines TRBV19 with TRBJ1-4; a weak D match, TRBD1 (5 bases). Germline assignment: CDR1 LNHDA and CDR2 SQIVND (reference sequence). V lost 3 bases to trimming and J lost 5 bases, with 19 bases between them. This CDR3 contains 17 residues. The CDR3 reads CASSIGPSGTPNEKLFF. Here the CDR3 DNA reads TGTGCCAGTAGTATCGGGCCCTCCGGGACGCCGAATGAAAAACTGTTTTTT.

V gene TRBV6-2 or TRBV6-3 combines with J gene TRBJ1-1; D possibly corresponds to TRBD1 (6 bases). CDR1 is MNHEY and CDR2 is SVGEGT in the germline V gene. The CDR3 consists of 11 residues. Trimming removed 6 bases at V and 10 bases at J, with 12 bases between. The CDR3 DNA sequence: TGTGCCAGCAGGACCCTACAGGGAGCTTTCTTT. Its translation: CASRTLQGAFF.

This clonotype was recorded at least ten times. The rearrangement links TRBV2 to TRBJ1-2; D is unresolved. Trimming pared 3 bases from V and 0 bases from J, leaving 14 bases between. Germline CDR1 SNHLY, CDR2 FYNNEI. The CDR3 extends over 16 amino acids. CDR3 residues: CASSDFKVVSNYGYTF. As DNA, the CDR3 is TGTGCCAGCAGTGATTTTAAGGTTGTGTCTAACTATGGCTACACCTTC.

This clonotype was found many times. The rearrangement links TRBV11-2 to TRBJ2-2, with D unresolved. Germline loops: CDR1 SGHAT, CDR2 FQNNGV. There are 15 residues in the CDR3. Trimming removed 2 bases from V and 1 base from J, with 8 bases in between. Written as DNA, the CDR3 is TGTGCCAGCAGCTTAAACGGGTTGAACACCGGGGAGCTGTTTTTT. Amino acids: CASSLNGLNTGELFF.

Concerning this clonotype: Just one base apart from a much larger clone, this may be a read error. The rearrangement uses TRBV7-2 and TRBJ1-4, with a tentative D call TRBD1 (5 bases). Trimming cost V 0 bases and J 10 bases, with 9 bases left between them. The length of the CDR3 is 13 residues. Germline V gives CDR1 SGHTA, CDR2 FQGNSA. CDR3 amino acids: CASSLAGDGKLFF. The CDR3 region has the DNA TGTGCCAGCAGCTTAGCAGGGGATGGAAAACTGTTTTTT.

At least ten counts were recorded for this clonotype. The chain is built from TRBV27 and TRBJ2-2; possibly TRBD2 for D (5 bases). Germline loops: CDR1 MNHEY, CDR2 SMNVEV (reference sequence). V was shortened by 6 bases and J by 7 bases, with 9 bases between the two germline ends. The CDR3 covers 12 residues. As DNA, the CDR3 is TGTGCCAGCAGCTTGAGCGGCGGGGAGCTGTTTTTT. It specifies CASSLSGGELFF.